Shown below are 27 T cell receptor beta chains from a single sample sequenced in a study of CD8+CD57+ T cells in acquired aplastic anemia. Genomic DNA, the template, was used for profiling of the TCR beta VDJ and CDR3. MiXCR, applied by TCRdb to the reads, yields one record per CDR3 protein. The top ten clones hold approximately 32% of a sample with some 200,000 distinct CDR3 sequences, 60% to 65% of them seen once. The sample taken for sequencing was sorted CD4+, CD8+, or CD8+CD57+ T cells (not recorded which) from PBMCs. Receptors originate from a human donor in good health.

This clonotype has more than one count but fewer than ten. This sequence joins TRBV4-1 and TRBJ1-6; 7 bases are a match to TRBD1. The CDR3 contains 14 residues. CDR1 and CDR2 (germline): MGHRA, YSYEKL. The trim removed 4 bases at V and 7 bases at J, leaving 4 bases unmatched. In DNA form, the CDR3 reads TGCGCCAGCAGCCGCGAACAGGGGAATTCACCCCTCCACTTT. It encodes CASSREQGNSPLHF.

This chain connects TRBV2 to TRBJ2-1; 7 positions agree with TRBD2. V lost 6 bases, J lost 0 bases, and 5 bases stayed unmatched. The length of the CDR3 is 15 residues. The germline V gene has CDR1 SNHLY and CDR2 FYNNEI. CDR3 in DNA: TGTGCCAGCAGGACTAGCCCTAGCTCCTACAATGAGCAGTTCTTC. This translates into CASRTSPSSYNEQFF.

As DNA, the CDR3 is TGTGTCCTCACCGTGCACCAGAGCTCCTACGAGCAGTACTTC. It codes for CVLTVHQSSYEQYF. The chain uses TRBV10-3 and TRBJ2-7; no clear D. The CDR3 has 14 residues. Germline V gives CDR1 ENHRY, CDR2 SYGVKD.

A note on this clonotype: A read error may account for a junction end that differs from germline. The CDR3 nucleotides are TGTGCCAGCAGCAGACACCTGAACACTGAGGCTTTCTTT. Its protein product is CASSRHLNTEAFF. The chain employs TRBV25-1 and TRBJ1-1, with no clear D. This CDR3 has 13 amino acids. Germline-derived CDR1 and CDR2 are MGHDK and SYGVNS.

The chain employs TRBV7-9 and TRBJ2-1; no clear D gene. CDR1 is SEHNR, CDR2 FQNEAQ, per germline (reference sequence). The CDR3 runs 15 residues. Trimming stripped 2 bases from V and 7 bases from J, with 15 bases between. CDR3 residues: CASSLFNNPSNEQFF. The CDR3 nucleotides are TGTGCCAGCAGCTTATTCAACAACCCCTCGAATGAGCAGTTCTTC.

This clonotype was observed a few times. This chain uses TRBV20-1 with TRBJ2-7, with D hard to call. Trimming pared 3 bases from V and 5 bases from J, leaving 11 bases between. This CDR3 is 12 amino acids long. Per the germline V gene, CDR1 is DFQATT and CDR2 is SNEGSKA (reference sequence). The CDR3 DNA sequence: TGCAGTGCTAGCGCCAGAAGGGACGAGCAGTACTTC. Its protein product is CSASARRDEQYF.

The chain has TRBV5-8 and TRBJ1-1; TRBD1 aligns across 10 bases. J gave up 3 bases and V 4 bases, and 12 bases lay outside the gene matches. Germline lookup yields CDR1 SGHTS and CDR2 YDEGEE. This CDR3 contains 17 residues. CDR3 region: CASSRGDRGERDTEAFF. CDR3 DNA sequence: TGTGCCAGCAGCAGGGGGGACAGGGGAGAGAGGGACACTGAAGCTTTCTTT.

Many counts were recorded for this clonotype. The chain couples TRBV2 to TRBJ1-1, with a weak D call TRBD1 (5 bases). The CDR3 is made up of 15 amino acids. Germline V gene lookup returns CDR1 SNHLY and CDR2 FYNNEI. V was cut by 7 bases and J by 2 bases, with 17 bases left in between. The CDR3 DNA sequence: TGTGCCAGCACCCGATCGAGGCAGGGCAACACTGAAGCTTTCTTT. It codes for CASTRSRQGNTEAFF.

As to this clonotype: The germline gene is not matched at one end of the junction; a read error may be the cause. J is TRBJ2-3 and V is TRBV11-2, with a weak D call TRBD1 (5 bases). The CDR3 has 16 amino acids. Germline CDR1 reads SGHAT; CDR2 reads FQNNGV. The CDR3 nucleotides read TGTGCCAGCAGCTTAGTAGAGGCGTGGAGCACAGGTACGCAGTATTTT. This encodes CASSLVEAWSTGTQYF. The full variable domain, with the rest looked up from reference TRBV11-2 and TRBJ2-3, is EAGVAQSPRYKIIEKRQSVAFWCNPISGHATLYWYQQILGQGPKLLIQFQNNGVVDDSQLPKDRFSAERLKGVDSTLKIQPAKLEDSAVYLCASSLVEAWSTGTQYFGPGTRLTVL.

This rearrangement joins TRBV20-1 to TRBJ2-7; weak D call: TRBD1 (7 bases). Deletions cut 1 base from V and 3 bases from J, with 13 bases between. The CDR3 length is 14 residues. CDR1 is DFQATT and CDR2 is SNEGSKA in the germline V gene (reference sequence). As DNA, the CDR3 is TGCAGTGCTAGAGGGCGGGACAGCCTCTACGAGCAGTACTTC. Translation: CSARGRDSLYEQYF.

V is TRBV7-9 and J is TRBJ2-5, with 9 bases identical to TRBD2. The V segment lost 7 bases and the J segment 0 bases; nucleotides outside the gene matches: 6. There are 15 residues in the CDR3. The germline V gene encodes CDR1 SEHNR and CDR2 FQNEAQ (reference sequence). As DNA, the CDR3 is TGTGCCAGCAAGTCGGGCGGGGGGGACCAAGAGACCCAGTACTTC. It is translated as CASKSGGGDQETQYF.

The rearrangement uses TRBV5-1 and TRBJ2-7; D unresolved. Germline V CDR1 and CDR2: SGHRS, YFSETQ. Between the trimmed V and J ends, which lost 5 bases and 1 base, there was a span of 10 bases. The CDR3 totals 13 residues. The CDR3 DNA reads TGCGCCAGCAGTTCGGCCCCTTCCTACGAGCAGTACTTC. It translates to CASSSAPSYEQYF.

The genes are TRBV6-1 and TRBJ1-2, with TRBD1 identical over 9 bases. V shed 6 bases, J shed 2 bases, and the junction held 7 bases outside the gene matches. Per the germline V gene, CDR1 is MNHNS and CDR2 is SASEGT. The CDR3 has 15 residues. CDR3 loop: CASRHRDRVNYGYTF. CDR3 sequence (DNA): TGTGCCAGCAGGCACCGGGACAGGGTGAACTATGGCTACACCTTC.

Written as DNA, the CDR3 is TGTGCCAGTAGTCCGGACAGGACTGGCGGGGTTACGCAGTATTTT. Translation: CASSPDRTGGVTQYF. The rearrangement uses TRBV19 and TRBJ2-3, with D perhaps TRBD1 (7 bases). Between the trimmed V and J ends, which lost 5 bases and 8 bases, there was a span of 20 bases. The germline CDR1 and CDR2 sequences are LNHDA and SQIVND (reference sequence). The CDR3 length is 15 residues. The variable domain in full, with the rest retrieved from reference TRBV19 and TRBJ2-3, is DGGITQSPKYLFRKEGQNVTLSCEQNLNHDAMYWYRQDPGQGLRLIYYSQIVNDFQKGDIAEGYSVSREKKESFPLTVTSAQKNPTAFYLCASSPDRTGGVTQYFGPGTRLTVL.

The CDR3 protein is CASSSVGGHGYTF. The CDR3 coding sequence is TGTGCCAGCAGCTCCGTAGGGGGACATGGCTACACCTTC. The rearrangement links TRBV5-4 to TRBJ1-2; weak D call: TRBD1 (6 bases). CDR1 SGHNT and CDR2 YYREEE come from the germline V gene (reference sequence). Deletions cut 3 bases from V and 6 bases from J, with 12 bases between. The CDR3 covers 13 residues. Variable domain in full (rest from reference TRBV5-4 and TRBJ1-2): ETGVTQSPTHLIKTRGQQVTLRCSSQSGHNTVSWYQQALGQGPQFIFQYYREEENGRGNFPPRFSGLQFPNYSSELNVNALELDDSALYLCASSSVGGHGYTFGSGTRLTVV.

This clonotype appeared a few times. This chain uses TRBV19 with TRBJ1-5, with 7 positions matching TRBD1. The CDR3 totals 14 residues. Germline CDR1 reads LNHDA; CDR2 reads SQIVND (reference sequence). Unmatched junction bases numbered 11, after V lost 10 bases and J lost 5 bases. The CDR3 bases are TGTGCCACCACCTCCCGGGACAGATATCAGCCCCAGCATTTT. This sequence encodes CATTSRDRYQPQHF.

The V and J genes are TRBV20-1 and TRBJ2-3; a possible D gene is TRBD1 (7 bases). The CDR3 has 13 amino acids. Germline V gives CDR1 DFQATT, CDR2 SNEGSKA (reference sequence). V was pared by 3 bases and J by 5 bases, with 12 bases between. The DNA for the CDR3 is TGCAGTGCTAGTTACAGGGGAGGAGATACGCAGTATTTT. Its protein product is CSASYRGGDTQYF.

In this sample, this clonotype turned up many times. V usage is TRBV5-1 and J usage is TRBJ2-5; 10 nucleotides agree with TRBD2. The J segment lost 0 bases and the V segment lost 5 bases, leaving 7 bases of the junction unmatched. This CDR3 comprises 16 residues. Germline assignment: CDR1 SGHRS and CDR2 YFSETQ. The DNA for the CDR3 is TGCGCCAGCAGACGCCGGACTAGCGGATACCAAGAGACCCAGTACTTC. This encodes CASRRRTSGYQETQYF.

This clonotype was picked up one time. This rearrangement joins TRBV10-1 to TRBJ1-1, with 8 bases aligning to TRBD1. From germline, CDR1 is WNHNN and CDR2 SYGVQD (reference sequence). The CDR3 runs 15 residues. V shed 8 bases, J shed 3 bases, and the junction held 11 bases outside the gene matches. This chain's CDR3 is CASGRQGHTDTEAFF. The CDR3 bases are TGCGCCAGCGGAAGACAGGGGCATACTGACACTGAAGCTTTCTTT.

The CDR3 DNA reads as TGTGCCAGCAGTCATACCACGGGTGCGGGTGAAGCTTTCTTT. As protein: CASSHTTGAGEAFF. This chain uses TRBV6-4 with TRBJ1-1; no clear D gene. The CDR3 extends over 14 amino acids. CDR1 is MRHNA, CDR2 SNTAGT, per germline. The V gene lost 5 bases and the J gene lost 7 bases, with 17 bases spanning the gap.

This clonotype appeared many times. V is TRBV9 and J is TRBJ1-3; no clear D. V lost 4 bases and J 0 bases, leaving 29 bases between the germline ends. Per germline, CDR1 SGDLS and CDR2 YYNGEE. CDR3 size: 21 residues. CDR3 DNA: TGTGCCAGCAGCTCCTACCCCTTGGGAGACACGTATCAGAGCTCTGGAAACACCATATATTTT. Protein: CASSSYPLGDTYQSSGNTIYF. Variable domain in full (rest from reference TRBV9 and TRBJ1-3): DSGVTQTPKHLITATGQRVTLRCSPRSGDLSVYWYQQSLDQGLQFLIQYYNGEERAKGNILERFSAQQFPDLHSELNLSSLELGDSALYFCASSSYPLGDTYQSSGNTIYFGEGSWLTVV.

This clonotype was detected once. The junction departs from germline at one end; a sequencing error may be responsible. The chain joins TRBV20-1 to TRBJ1-2, with 8 bases aligning to TRBD1. The CDR3 runs 16 residues. CDR1 is DFQATT and CDR2 is SNEGSKA in the germline V gene (reference sequence). The CDR3 bases are TGCGGTGCTATAAGACAGGGGACTGCGGATATACATGGCTACACCTTC. Encoded protein: CGAIRQGTADIHGYTF.

V is TRBV7-6 and J is TRBJ2-1, with D possibly matching TRBD2 (6 bases). V was cut by 1 base and J by 1 base, with 14 bases left in between. Germline V gives CDR1 SGHVS, CDR2 FNYEAQ. The CDR3 loop spans 17 amino acids. The chain's CDR3 is CASSLEASASSYNEQFF. The DNA of the CDR3 is TGTGCCAGCAGCTTAGAAGCTAGCGCGTCTTCCTACAATGAGCAGTTCTTC.

This clonotype appeared many times. V is TRBV11-2 and J is TRBJ2-4; D unresolved. Germline values: CDR1 SGHAT, CDR2 FQNNGV. The CDR3 length is 15 residues. V shed 0 bases and J shed 4 bases, with 10 bases lying between them. The CDR3 coding sequence is TGTGCCAGCAGCTTAGATCGCCCTGAAAAAAACATTCAGTACTTC. Amino acid sequence: CASSLDRPEKNIQYF.

The chain couples TRBV12-3 or TRBV12-4 to TRBJ2-6; 7 nucleotides agree with TRBD1. This CDR3 contains 15 residues. The ends lost 2 bases at V and 2 bases at J; junction bases unmatched: 0. The CDR3 nucleotides are TGTGCCAGCAGTTTAACAGGGGCTGGGGCCAACGTCCTGACTTTC. As protein: CASSLTGAGANVLTF.

The chain joins TRBV7-1 to TRBJ1-2; 8 bases align to TRBD1. TRBV7-1 is placed among ORFs of uncertain function. The CDR3 consists of 15 residues. The V gene end was trimmed by 7 bases and the J gene end by 2 bases; junction bases not matched to a gene: 9. The CDR3 DNA sequence: TGTGCCAGCACCTCCCGGACAGGGTCAAACTATGGCTACACCTTC. Amino acids: CASTSRTGSNYGYTF.

The rearrangement joins TRBV29-1 to TRBJ2-3, with D possibly being TRBD1 (7 bases). Germline CDR1 SQVTM, CDR2 ANQGSEA. The V gene lost 1 base and the J gene lost 5 bases, with 16 bases spanning the gap. CDR3 length equals 15 residues. CDR3 sequence: CSVEGAGGGVDTQYF. The CDR3 bases are TGCAGCGTTGAAGGAGCAGGGGGAGGAGTAGATACGCAGTATTTT.